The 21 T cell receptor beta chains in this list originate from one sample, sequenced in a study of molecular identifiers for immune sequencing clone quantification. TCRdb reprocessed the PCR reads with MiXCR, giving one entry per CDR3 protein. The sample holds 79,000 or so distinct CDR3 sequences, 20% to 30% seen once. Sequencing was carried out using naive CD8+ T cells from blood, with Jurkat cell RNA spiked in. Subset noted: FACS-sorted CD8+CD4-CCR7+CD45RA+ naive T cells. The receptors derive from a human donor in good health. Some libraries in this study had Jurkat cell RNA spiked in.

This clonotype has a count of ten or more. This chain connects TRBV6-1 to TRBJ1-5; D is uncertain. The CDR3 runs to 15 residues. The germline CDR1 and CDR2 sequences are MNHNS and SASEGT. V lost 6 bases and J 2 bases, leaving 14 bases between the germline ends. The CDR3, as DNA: TGTGCCAGCAGCCAGATTGGAGGGCGCAATCAGCCCCAGCATTTT. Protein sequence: CASSQIGGRNQPQHF.

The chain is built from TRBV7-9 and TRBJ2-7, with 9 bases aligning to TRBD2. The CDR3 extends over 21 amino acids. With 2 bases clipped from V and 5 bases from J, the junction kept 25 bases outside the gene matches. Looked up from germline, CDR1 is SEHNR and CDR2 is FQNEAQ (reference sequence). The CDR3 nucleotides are TGTGCCAGCAGCTTAAGTCCTTCGGGGGACTCTAGCGGGGCTCGTCTGCACGAGCAGTACTTC. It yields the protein CASSLSPSGDSSGARLHEQYF.

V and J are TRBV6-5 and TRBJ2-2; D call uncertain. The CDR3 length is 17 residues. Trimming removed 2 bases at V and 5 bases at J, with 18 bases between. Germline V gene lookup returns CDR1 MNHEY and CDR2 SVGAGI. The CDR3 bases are TGTGCCAGCAGTTACCAGGTGCCTCTAGGGTGGACCGGGGAGCTGTTTTTT. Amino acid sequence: CASSYQVPLGWTGELFF.

The CDR3 spells CSALTGLAGGYTF. The DNA of the CDR3 is TGCAGCGCATTGACAGGGCTTGCGGGGGGCTACACCTTC. The J gene is TRBJ1-2, the V gene TRBV29-1, with 7 bases aligning to TRBD1. There are 13 residues in the CDR3. With V trimmed by 7 bases and J by 8 bases, 13 bases remained unmatched. Germline CDR1 is SQVTM and CDR2 is ANQGSEA. Based on the CDR3 plus reference TRBV29-1 and TRBJ1-2, the full variable domain is SAVISQKPSRDICQRGTSLTIQCQVDSQVTMMFWYRQQPGQSLTLIATANQGSEATYESGFVIDKFPISRPNLTFSTLTVSNMSPEDSSIYLCSALTGLAGGYTFGSGTRLTVV.

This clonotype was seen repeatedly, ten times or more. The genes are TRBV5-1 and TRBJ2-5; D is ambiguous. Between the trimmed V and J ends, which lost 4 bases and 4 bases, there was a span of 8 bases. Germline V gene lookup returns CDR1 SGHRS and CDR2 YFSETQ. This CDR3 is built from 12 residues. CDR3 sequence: CASSPLGETQYF. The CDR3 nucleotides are TGCGCCAGCAGCCCCTTAGGAGAGACCCAGTACTTC.

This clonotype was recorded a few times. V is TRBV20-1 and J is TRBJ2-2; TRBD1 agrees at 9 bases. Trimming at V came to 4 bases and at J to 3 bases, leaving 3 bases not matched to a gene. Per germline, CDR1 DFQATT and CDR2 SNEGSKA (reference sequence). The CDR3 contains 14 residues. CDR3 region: CSANDRGDTGELFF. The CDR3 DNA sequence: TGCAGTGCTAACGACAGGGGGGACACCGGGGAGCTGTTTTTT.

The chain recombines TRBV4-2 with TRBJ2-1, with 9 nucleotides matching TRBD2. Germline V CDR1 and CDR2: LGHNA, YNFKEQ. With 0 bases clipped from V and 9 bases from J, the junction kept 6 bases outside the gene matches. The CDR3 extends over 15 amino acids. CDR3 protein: CASSQEVAGAVEQFF. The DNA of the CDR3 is TGTGCCAGCAGCCAAGAGGTAGCGGGAGCGGTTGAGCAGTTCTTC.

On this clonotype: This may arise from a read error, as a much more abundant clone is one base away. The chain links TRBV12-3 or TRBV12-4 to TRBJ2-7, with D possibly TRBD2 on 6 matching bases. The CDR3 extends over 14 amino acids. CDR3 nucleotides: TGTGCCAGCAGTTTGTCTGGGGGGACCCCCGAGCAGTGCTTC. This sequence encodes CASSLSGGTPEQCF.

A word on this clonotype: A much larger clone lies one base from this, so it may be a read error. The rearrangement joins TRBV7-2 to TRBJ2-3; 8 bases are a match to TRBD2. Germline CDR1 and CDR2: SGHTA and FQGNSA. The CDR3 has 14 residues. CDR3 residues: CASTPSGGTGTQYF. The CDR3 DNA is TGTGCCAGCACCCCAAGCGGGGGCACAGGTACGCAGTATTTT.

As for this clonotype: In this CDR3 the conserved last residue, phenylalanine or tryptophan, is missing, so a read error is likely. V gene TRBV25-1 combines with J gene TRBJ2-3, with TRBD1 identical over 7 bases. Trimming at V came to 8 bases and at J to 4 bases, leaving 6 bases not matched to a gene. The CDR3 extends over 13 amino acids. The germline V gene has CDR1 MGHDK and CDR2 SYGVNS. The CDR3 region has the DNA TGTGCCAGCGGAGCAGGGGGTCCAGATACGCAGTATTCT. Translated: CASGAGGPDTQYS.

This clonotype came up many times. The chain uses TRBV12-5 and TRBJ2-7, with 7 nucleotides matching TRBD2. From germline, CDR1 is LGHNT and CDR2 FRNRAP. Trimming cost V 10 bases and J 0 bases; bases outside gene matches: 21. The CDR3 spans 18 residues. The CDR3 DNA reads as TGTGCTAAGAAGAGGGAGGGACTGCCAGCCAAAAACTCCTACGAGCAGTACTTC. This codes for CAKKREGLPAKNSYEQYF. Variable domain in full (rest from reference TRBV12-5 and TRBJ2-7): DARVTQTPRHKVTEMGQEVTMRCQPILGHNTVFWYRQTMMQGLELLAYFRNRAPLDDSGMPKDRFSAEMPDATLATLKIQPSEPRDSAVYFCAKKREGLPAKNSYEQYFGPGTRLTVT.

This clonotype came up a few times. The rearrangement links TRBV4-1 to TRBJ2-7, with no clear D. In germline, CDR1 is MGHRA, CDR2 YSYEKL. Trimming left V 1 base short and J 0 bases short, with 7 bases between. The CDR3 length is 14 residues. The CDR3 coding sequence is TGCGCCAGCAGCCAAGTTCAGAACTCCTACGAGCAGTACTTC. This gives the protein CASSQVQNSYEQYF.

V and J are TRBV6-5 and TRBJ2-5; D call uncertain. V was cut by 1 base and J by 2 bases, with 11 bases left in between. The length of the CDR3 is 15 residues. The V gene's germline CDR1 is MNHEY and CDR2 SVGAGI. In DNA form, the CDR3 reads TGTGCCAGCAGTTACTACTCGGACGAACAAGAGACCCAGTACTTC. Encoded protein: CASSYYSDEQETQYF.

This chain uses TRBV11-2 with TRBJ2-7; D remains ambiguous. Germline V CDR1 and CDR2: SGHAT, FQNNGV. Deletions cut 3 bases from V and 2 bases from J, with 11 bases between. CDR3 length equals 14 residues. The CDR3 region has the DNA TGTGCCAGCAGCTTTTTTGATCCTCCCTACGAGCAGTACTTC. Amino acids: CASSFFDPPYEQYF.

CDR3 amino acids: CASSPGPQMNTEAFF. The CDR3 region has the DNA TGTGCCAGCAGTCCGGGACCGCAAATGAACACTGAAGCTTTCTTT. J is TRBJ1-1 and V is TRBV27; D is possibly TRBD1 (5 bases). The CDR3 consists of 15 residues. The V and J ends lost 5 bases and 0 bases respectively, with 13 bases between them. The germline CDR1 and CDR2 sequences are MNHEY and SMNVEV (reference sequence).

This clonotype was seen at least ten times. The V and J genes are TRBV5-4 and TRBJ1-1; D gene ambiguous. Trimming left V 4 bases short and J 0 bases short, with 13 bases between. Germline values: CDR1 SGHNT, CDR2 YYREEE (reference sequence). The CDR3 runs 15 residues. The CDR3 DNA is TGTGCCAGCAGCGTCACTCAGATCATGAACACTGAAGCTTTCTTT. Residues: CASSVTQIMNTEAFF.

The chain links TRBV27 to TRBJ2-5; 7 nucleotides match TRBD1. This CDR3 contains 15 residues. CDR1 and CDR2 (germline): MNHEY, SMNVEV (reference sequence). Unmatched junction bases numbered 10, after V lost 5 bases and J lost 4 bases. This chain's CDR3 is CASSVGTASTETQYF. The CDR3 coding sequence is TGTGCCAGCAGTGTGGGGACAGCGTCGACAGAGACCCAGTACTTC.

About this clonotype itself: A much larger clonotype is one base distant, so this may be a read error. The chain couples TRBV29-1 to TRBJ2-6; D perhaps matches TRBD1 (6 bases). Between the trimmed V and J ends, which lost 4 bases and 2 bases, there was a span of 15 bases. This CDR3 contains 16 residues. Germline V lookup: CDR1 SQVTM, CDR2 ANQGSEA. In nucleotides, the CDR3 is TGCAGCGTTGGAGATCTTCCAGGGGCTGGGGCCAACGTCCTGACTTTC. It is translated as CSVGDLPGAGANVLTF. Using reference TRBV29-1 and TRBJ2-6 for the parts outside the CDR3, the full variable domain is SAVISQKPSRDICQRGTSLTIQCQVDSQVTMMFWYRQQPGQSLTLIATANQGSEATYESGFVIDKFPISRPNLTFSTLTVSNMSPEDSSIYLCSVGDLPGAGANVLTFGAGSRLTVL.

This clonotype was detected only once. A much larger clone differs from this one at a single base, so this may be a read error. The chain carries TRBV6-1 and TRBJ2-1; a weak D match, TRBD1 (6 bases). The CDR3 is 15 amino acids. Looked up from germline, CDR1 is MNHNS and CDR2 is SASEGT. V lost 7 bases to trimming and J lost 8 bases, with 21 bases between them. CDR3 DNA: TGTGCCAGCACTCTTGGGGGCTTCCTCCCCGATGAGCAGTTCTTC. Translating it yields CASTLGGFLPDEQFF.

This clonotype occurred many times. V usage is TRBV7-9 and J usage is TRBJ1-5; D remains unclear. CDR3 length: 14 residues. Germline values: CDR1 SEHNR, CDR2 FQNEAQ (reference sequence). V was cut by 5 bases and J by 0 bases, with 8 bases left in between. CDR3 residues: CASSPSDSNQPQHF. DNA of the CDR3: TGTGCCAGCAGCCCAAGCGATAGCAATCAGCCCCAGCATTTT.

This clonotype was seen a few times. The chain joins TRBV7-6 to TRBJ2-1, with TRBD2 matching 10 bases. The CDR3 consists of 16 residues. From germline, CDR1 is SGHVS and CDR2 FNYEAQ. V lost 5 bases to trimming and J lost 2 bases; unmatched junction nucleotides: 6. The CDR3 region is CASSAPSGGAYNEQFF. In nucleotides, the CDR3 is TGTGCCAGCAGCGCCCCTAGCGGGGGTGCCTACAATGAGCAGTTCTTC.